This is a list of T cell receptor beta chains from one sample in a study of blood T cell repertoires in COVID-19. Some clones are missing from TCRdb's copy, which holds only in-frame ones; the method was immunoSEQ multiplex PCR. The sample shows roughly 68,000 clones, just over 85% of them seen only once. Sequencing input: peripheral blood. These receptors all stem from a human donor in a cohort sampled during active COVID-19. CDR3s include the opening cysteine and the closing phenylalanine or tryptophan. Fields, in order: CDR3 DNA, CDR3 protein, D gene, CDR3 length, V gene, J gene, clone size. D genes are given only for firm matches. Size is stated for part of the rows, as once, few or many counts, or as a class when the clone is expanded.

TGTGCCAGCAGCTTGGTCGGGAAGGGCTCTGGAAACACCATATATTTT	CASSLVGKGSGNTIYF	NA	16	TRBV5-6	TRBJ1-3	NA
TGTGCCAGTAGTCTCCAGGGGGTTTACTCTGGAAACACCATATATTTT	CASSLQGVYSGNTIYF	TRBD1	16	TRBV19	TRBJ1-3	NA
TGCGCCAGCAGCCAAGATATTATCGGGGGGGCGTATGAGCAGTTCTTC	CASSQDIIGGAYEQFF	TRBD2	16	TRBV4-1	TRBJ2-1	few
TGTGCCAGCAGCAACGGGGGACAGGGGGCGACTCAGTACTTC	CASSNGGQGATQYF	TRBD1	14	TRBV9	TRBJ2-7	NA
TGTGCCAGCAGGTGGGACAGGGGATACACCATATATTTT	CASRWDRGYTIYF	TRBD1	13	TRBV11-2	TRBJ1-3	NA
TGTGCCAGCAGTGACGGACTAGCGGGATTACCCTACGAGCAGTACTTC	CASSDGLAGLPYEQYF	TRBD2	16	TRBV27	TRBJ2-7	NA
TGTGCCAGCAGTTTACTAGCGGGCCTCTCCTACGAGCAGTACTTC	CASSLLAGLSYEQYF	TRBD2	15	TRBV28	TRBJ2-7	once
TGCGCCAGCAGCTTGGACAGGGGGGCCTACGAGCAGTACTTC	CASSLDRGAYEQYF	TRBD1	14	TRBV5-1	TRBJ2-7	NA
TGTGCCAGCAGCTTAGGGACTAGCGGGAGGTTGGATACGCAGTATTTT	CASSLGTSGRLDTQYF	TRBD2	16	TRBV7-9	TRBJ2-3	few
TGTGCCAGCAGTTTTTTGTTCTATGAGCAGTTCTTC	CASSFLFYEQFF	NA	12	TRBV28	TRBJ2-1	NA
TGTGCCTGGAGACATACCTCCTACGAGCAGTACTTC	CAWRHTSYEQYF	NA	12	TRBV30	TRBJ2-7	NA
TGCGCCAGCAGCTTGGGGCCAGGTTATCAAGAGACCCAGTACTTC	CASSLGPGYQETQYF	NA	15	TRBV5-1	TRBJ2-5	NA
TGTGCCAGCAGTTTCGGCGAGCAGTACTTC	CASSFGEQYF	NA	10	TRBV27	TRBJ2-7	NA
TGTGCCAGCAGTGAAGCTAGACTAGCGGGAGCTGAGACCCAGTACTTC	CASSEARLAGAETQYF	TRBD2	16	TRBV2	TRBJ2-5	NA
TGTGCCAGCTCACCTATCCCGGGTAGCACAGATACGCAGTATTTT	CASSPIPGSTDTQYF	NA	15	TRBV18	TRBJ2-3	NA
TGCGCCACCAGGGAGGGGGTAGGGACAGGGCTCAACCATGAGCAGTTCTTC	CATREGVGTGLNHEQFF	TRBD1	17	TRBV10-2	TRBJ2-1	NA
TGCAGCGTTGTGGGGGGGTACACTGAAGCTTTCTTT	CSVVGGYTEAFF	NA	12	TRBV29-1	TRBJ1-1	NA
TGCGCCAGCAGTGAATCACTTGGACTAGCGGGGGTAGGCACAGATACGCAGTATTTT	CASSESLGLAGVGTDTQYF	TRBD2	19	TRBV10-1	TRBJ2-3	once
TGCGCCAGCAGCCAAGTACCCATTCTCGCGGGCCAGCGAATAATGGGCAATCAGCCCCAGCATTTT	CASSQVPILAGQRIMGNQPQHF	NA	22	TRBV4-1	TRBJ1-5	NA
TGTGCCAGCAGTGATAGGCAGGGACTTGAGCAGTACTTC	CASSDRQGLEQYF	NA	13	TRBV6-1	TRBJ2-7	NA
TGTGCCAGTAGCTTAGGGACAGGGGGCGATCGAGCTGAAGCTTTCTTT	CASSLGTGGDRAEAFF	TRBD1	16	TRBV19	TRBJ1-1	NA
TGTGCCAGTACCCGGGACAGGGCAGGCTATGGCTACACCTTC	CASTRDRAGYGYTF	TRBD1	14	TRBV19	TRBJ1-2	few
TGTGCCAGCAGCCCCGACAGGCGGGAGGGGGACACCATATATTTT	CASSPDRREGDTIYF	NA	15	TRBV7-9	TRBJ1-3	NA
TGTGCCAGCAGCAGCCAGGGATTATATGGCTACACCTTC	CASSSQGLYGYTF	NA	13	TRBV14	TRBJ1-2	NA
TGTGCCAGCAGTGCCAGACTAGCGGGGAGGTCAGATACGCAGTATTTT	CASSARLAGRSDTQYF	TRBD2	16	TRBV27	TRBJ2-3	NA
TGTGCCAGCAGCTCCCCCCCGGACAGGGTGCAAGAGACCCAGTACTTC	CASSSPPDRVQETQYF	TRBD1	16	TRBV6-6	TRBJ2-5	once
TGTGCCAGCTCACCCTCACAGGGAACCGGGGAGCTGTTTTTT	CASSPSQGTGELFF	NA	14	TRBV18	TRBJ2-2	few
TGTGCCACCAACTTAGAGCGGGGGCAGCCCCAGCATTTT	CATNLERGQPQHF	NA	13	TRBV19	TRBJ1-5	NA
TGCGCCAGCACCGCGGGGGGCGGGTACCAAGAGACCCAGTACTTC	CASTAGGGYQETQYF	TRBD2	15	TRBV5-1	TRBJ2-5	NA
TGCGCCAGCAGCCCTGAGATAGCGGGGCTTAGCACAGATACGCAGTATTTT	CASSPEIAGLSTDTQYF	TRBD2	17	TRBV5-1	TRBJ2-3	NA
TGTGCCAGCAGTTACGCCCTAGCGGGGTCTAGCACAGATACGCAGTATTTT	CASSYALAGSSTDTQYF	TRBD2	17	TRBV6-2/TRBV6-3	TRBJ2-3	NA
TGTGCCAGCAGCTTAGGTCACTCTGGAAACACCATATATTTT	CASSLGHSGNTIYF	NA	14	TRBV7-9	TRBJ1-3	NA